Listed below are T cell receptor beta chains from one sample, sequenced in a study of shared clonotypes between healthy human individuals. Sequencing was performed with immunoSEQ multiplex PCR; in TCRdb, only in-frame clones are kept and a portion is missing. The repertoire holds about 2.4 million clones, roughly 93% seen once, with about 0.38% in the top ten. Sequencing was carried out using naive CD4+ T cells from PBMCs. The receptors were gathered from a man aged 18 to 29 in good health. Some clones in this sample may be carry-over from other donors' samples. Both conserved end residues are part of each CDR3. The order of the fields is V gene, clone size, D gene, CDR3 length, J gene, CDR3 DNA, CDR3 protein. The D gene is left open where the match is weak. The size entry is marked missing in some rows and otherwise reads once, few, many or a size class.

TRBV11-2	-	TRBD2	16	TRBJ2-3	TGTGCCAGCAGCTCAGGGCTAGCGGGAAGCACAGATACGCAGTATTTT	CASSSGLAGSTDTQYF
TRBV5-4	-	-	13	TRBJ2-5	TGTGCCAGCAGCTTGTCAGCCCAAGAGACCCAGTACTTC	CASSLSAQETQYF
TRBV5-5	-	-	14	TRBJ2-5	TGTGCCAGCAGCCCGCGAGAGGAAAGAAAGACCCAGTACTTC	CASSPREERKTQYF
TRBV2	-	-	15	TRBJ2-1	TGTGCCAGCAGTGAAAATGAGGGGGTTTACAATGAGCAGTTCTTC	CASSENEGVYNEQFF
TRBV4-1	few	TRBD1	13	TRBJ1-5	TGCGCCAGCAGCGGGACAGGGAATCAGCCCCAGCATTTT	CASSGTGNQPQHF
TRBV5-6	-	TRBD1	16	TRBJ2-1	TGTGCCAGCAGCCCGGGACAGGGGGCGAACGGGTACGAGCAGTTCTTC	CASSPGQGANGYEQFF
TRBV28	-	-	14	TRBJ1-2	TGTGCCAGCAGTTTATCCACGACTGCTTATGGCTACACCTTC	CASSLSTTAYGYTF
TRBV5-6	-	-	17	TRBJ1-1	TGTGCCAGCAGCCTGCTTGGGGGCAGGGAGTCGGGCACTGAAGCTTTCTTT	CASSLLGGRESGTEAFF
TRBV28	-	-	14	TRBJ2-7	TGTGCCAGCAGTTTAGGGGGGCTAGCTAACGAGCAGTACTTC	CASSLGGLANEQYF
TRBV7-2	-	TRBD2	16	TRBJ2-7	TGTGCCAGCAGCCCACCCGTAGCGGGCCTAAGGGGCGAGCAGTACTTC	CASSPPVAGLRGEQYF
TRBV5-1	-	-	15	TRBJ2-7	TGCGCCAGCAGCGACCCCACTGGGTTCGCTTACGAGCAGTACTTC	CASSDPTGFAYEQYF
TRBV19	-	-	12	TRBJ1-5	TGTGCCAGTAGTATAGCTCGCAGGCCCCAGCATTTT	CASSIARRPQHF
TRBV19	-	-	15	TRBJ2-4	TGTGCCAGTAGTATCGGTGAGGTTGGCAAAAACATTCAGTACTTC	CASSIGEVGKNIQYF
TRBV9	-	-	15	TRBJ2-1	TGTGCCAGCAGCGTGAGGGGCAGCTCCTACAATGAGCAGTTCTTC	CASSVRGSSYNEQFF
TRBV5-1	-	-	14	TRBJ2-1	TGCGCCAGCAGCTTGGTGGGCAGCAACAATGAGCAGTTCTTC	CASSLVGSNNEQFF
TRBV15	once	TRBD2	15	TRBJ2-7	TGTGCCACCAGCAGAACGGGGCCAGCGGGAGGCGAGCAGTACTTC	CATSRTGPAGGEQYF
TRBV5-1	-	-	15	TRBJ1-5	TGCGCCAGCAGCTTGGTTTCAGGGGTAACCCAGCCCCAGCATTTT	CASSLVSGVTQPQHF
TRBV11-3	-	-	12	TRBJ2-7	TGTGCCAGCGGCCGAGAGGCGGGCGAGCAGTACTTC	CASGREAGEQYF
TRBV5-4	-	-	13	TRBJ1-1	TGTGCCAGCAGCTTGGCAGGGAAAGGTGAAGCTTTCTTT	CASSLAGKGEAFF
TRBV10-3	-	-	16	TRBJ1-5	TGTGCCATCAGTGAGTCCCTTATCGGGGGTCGACAGCCCCAGCATTTT	CAISESLIGGRQPQHF
TRBV28	once	-	15	TRBJ1-1	TGTGCCAGCAGTTTACGGTCTGGGTTTCACACTGAAGCTTTCTTT	CASSLRSGFHTEAFF
TRBV7-8	-	TRBD2	16	TRBJ2-3	TGTGCCAGCAGTCCTATGACTAGCGGAGTCACAGATACGCAGTATTTT	CASSPMTSGVTDTQYF
TRBV29-1	-	-	12	TRBJ2-3	TGCAGCGTTGAATACGGCACAGATACGCAGTATTTT	CSVEYGTDTQYF